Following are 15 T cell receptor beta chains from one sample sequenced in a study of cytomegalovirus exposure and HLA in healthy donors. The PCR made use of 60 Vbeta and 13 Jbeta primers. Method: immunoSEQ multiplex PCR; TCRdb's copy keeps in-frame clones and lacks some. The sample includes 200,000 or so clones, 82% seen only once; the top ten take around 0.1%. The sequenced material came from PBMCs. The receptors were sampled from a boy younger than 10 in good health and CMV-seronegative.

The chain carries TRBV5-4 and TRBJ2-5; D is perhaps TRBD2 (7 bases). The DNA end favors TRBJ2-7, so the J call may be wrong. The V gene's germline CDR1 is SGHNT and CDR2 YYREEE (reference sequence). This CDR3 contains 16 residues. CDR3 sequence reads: CASSLRPGGLAYEQYF. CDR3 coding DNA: TGTGCCAGCAGCTTGCGGCCGGGGGGCTTGGCCTACGAGCAGTACTTC.

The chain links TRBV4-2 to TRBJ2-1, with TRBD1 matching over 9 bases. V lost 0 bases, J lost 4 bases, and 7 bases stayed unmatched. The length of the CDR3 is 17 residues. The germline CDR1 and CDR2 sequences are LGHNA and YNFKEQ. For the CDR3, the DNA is TGTGCCAGCAGCCAAGATAGGGGGACAGGGTGGTACAATGAGCAGTTCTTC. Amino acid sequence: CASSQDRGTGWYNEQFF.

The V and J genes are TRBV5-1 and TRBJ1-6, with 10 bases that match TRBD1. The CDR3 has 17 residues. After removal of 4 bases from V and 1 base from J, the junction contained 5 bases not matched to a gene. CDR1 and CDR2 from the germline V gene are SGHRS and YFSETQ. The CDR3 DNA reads TGCGCCAGCAGCCTAAGGGGACAGGGGTCCTATAATTCACCCCTCCACTTT. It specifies CASSLRGQGSYNSPLHF.

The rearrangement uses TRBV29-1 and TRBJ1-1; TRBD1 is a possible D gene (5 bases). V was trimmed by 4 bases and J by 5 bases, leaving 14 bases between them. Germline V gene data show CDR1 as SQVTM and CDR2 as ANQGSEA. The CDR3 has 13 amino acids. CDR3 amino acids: CSVVVGGRTEAFF. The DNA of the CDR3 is TGCAGCGTTGTCGTCGGGGGTCGGACTGAAGCTTTCTTT.

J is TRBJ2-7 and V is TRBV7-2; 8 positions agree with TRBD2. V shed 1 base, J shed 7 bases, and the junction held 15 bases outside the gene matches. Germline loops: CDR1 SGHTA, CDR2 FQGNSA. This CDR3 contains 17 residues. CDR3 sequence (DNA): TGTGCCAGCAGCTTAGATTCGTTGCCGGGGGGGCAGAGAGAGCAGTACTTC. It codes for CASSLDSLPGGQREQYF.

The CDR3 DNA reads as TGTGCCAGCAGTTACTCCATTAGCGGCCACACAGATACGCAGTATTTT. Its protein is CASSYSISGHTDTQYF. V gene TRBV6-7 combines with J gene TRBJ2-3; tentative D call: TRBD2 (6 bases). TRBV6-7 belongs to the ORF category, with a function that is uncertain. This CDR3 region has 16 residues. V dropped 0 bases and J dropped 2 bases, with 12 bases sitting between them.

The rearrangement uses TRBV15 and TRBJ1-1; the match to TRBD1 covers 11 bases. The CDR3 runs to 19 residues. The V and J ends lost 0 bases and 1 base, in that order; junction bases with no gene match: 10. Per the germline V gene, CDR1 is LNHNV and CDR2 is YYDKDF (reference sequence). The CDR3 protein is CATSREGKRDRGRNTEAFF. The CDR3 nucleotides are TGTGCCACCAGCAGAGAGGGAAAAAGGGACAGGGGGAGGAACACTGAAGCTTTCTTT. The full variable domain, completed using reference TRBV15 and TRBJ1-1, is DAMVIQNPRYQVTQFGKPVTLSCSQTLNHNVMYWYQQKSSQAPKLLFHYYDKDFNNEADTPDNFQSRRPNTSFCFLDIRSPGLGDTAMYLCATSREGKRDRGRNTEAFFGQGTRLTVV.

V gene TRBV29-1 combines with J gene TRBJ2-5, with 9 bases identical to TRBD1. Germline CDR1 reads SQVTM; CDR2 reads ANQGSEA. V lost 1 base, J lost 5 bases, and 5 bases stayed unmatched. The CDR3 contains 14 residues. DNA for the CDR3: TGCAGCGTTGAAGCGACAGGGGGAGGGGAGACCCAGTACTTC. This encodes CSVEATGGGETQYF.

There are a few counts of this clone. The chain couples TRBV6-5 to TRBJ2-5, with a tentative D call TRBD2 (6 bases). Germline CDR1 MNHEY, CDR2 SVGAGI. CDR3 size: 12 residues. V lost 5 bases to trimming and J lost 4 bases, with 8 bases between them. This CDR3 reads CASSRGGETQYF. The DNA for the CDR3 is TGTGCCAGCAGTCGGGGAGGAGAGACCCAGTACTTC.

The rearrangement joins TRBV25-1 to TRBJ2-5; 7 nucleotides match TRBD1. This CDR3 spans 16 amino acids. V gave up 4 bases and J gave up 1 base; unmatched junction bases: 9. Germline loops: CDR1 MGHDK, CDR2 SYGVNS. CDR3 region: CASSGYRGPLQETQYF. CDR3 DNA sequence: TGTGCCAGCAGTGGCTACAGGGGCCCCCTCCAAGAGACCCAGTACTTC.

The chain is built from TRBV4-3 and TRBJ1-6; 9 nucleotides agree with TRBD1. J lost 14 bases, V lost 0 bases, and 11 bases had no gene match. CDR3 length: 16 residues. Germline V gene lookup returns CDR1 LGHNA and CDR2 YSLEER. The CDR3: CASSQDPPGQGSTLHF. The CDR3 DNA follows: TGCGCCAGCAGCCAAGACCCCCCGGGACAGGGCAGCACCCTCCACTTT.

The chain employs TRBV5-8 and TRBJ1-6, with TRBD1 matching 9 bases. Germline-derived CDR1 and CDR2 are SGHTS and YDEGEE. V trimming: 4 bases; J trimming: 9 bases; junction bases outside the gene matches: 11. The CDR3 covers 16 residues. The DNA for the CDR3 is TGTGCCAGCAGCCGGGACAGGGATTTTGTCCGTTCACCCCTCCACTTT. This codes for CASSRDRDFVRSPLHF.

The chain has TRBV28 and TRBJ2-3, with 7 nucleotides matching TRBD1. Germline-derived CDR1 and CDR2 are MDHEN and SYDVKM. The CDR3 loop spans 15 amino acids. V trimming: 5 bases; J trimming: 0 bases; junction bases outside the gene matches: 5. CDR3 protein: CASSADRTSTDTQYF. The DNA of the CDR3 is TGTGCCAGCAGTGCGGACAGGACTAGCACAGATACGCAGTATTTT.

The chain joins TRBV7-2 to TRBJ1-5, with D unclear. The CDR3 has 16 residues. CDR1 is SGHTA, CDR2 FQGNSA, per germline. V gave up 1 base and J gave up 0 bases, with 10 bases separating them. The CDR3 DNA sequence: TGTGCCAGCAGCTTAGAAGCGACCTATAGCAATCAGCCCCAGCATTTT. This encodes CASSLEATYSNQPQHF.

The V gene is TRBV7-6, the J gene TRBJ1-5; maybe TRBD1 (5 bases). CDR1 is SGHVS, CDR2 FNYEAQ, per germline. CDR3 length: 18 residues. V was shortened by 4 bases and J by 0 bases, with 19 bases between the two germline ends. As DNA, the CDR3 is TGTGCCAGCAGCTCGGTTTTGGGGGGGATATATAGCAATCAGCCCCAGCATTTT. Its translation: CASSSVLGGIYSNQPQHF. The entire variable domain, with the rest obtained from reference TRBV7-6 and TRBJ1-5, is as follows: GAGVSQSPRYKVTKRGQDVALRCDPISGHVSLYWYRQALGQGPEFLTYFNYEAQQDKSGLPNDRFSAERPEGSISTLTIQRTEQRDSAMYRCASSSVLGGIYSNQPQHFGDGTRLSIL.